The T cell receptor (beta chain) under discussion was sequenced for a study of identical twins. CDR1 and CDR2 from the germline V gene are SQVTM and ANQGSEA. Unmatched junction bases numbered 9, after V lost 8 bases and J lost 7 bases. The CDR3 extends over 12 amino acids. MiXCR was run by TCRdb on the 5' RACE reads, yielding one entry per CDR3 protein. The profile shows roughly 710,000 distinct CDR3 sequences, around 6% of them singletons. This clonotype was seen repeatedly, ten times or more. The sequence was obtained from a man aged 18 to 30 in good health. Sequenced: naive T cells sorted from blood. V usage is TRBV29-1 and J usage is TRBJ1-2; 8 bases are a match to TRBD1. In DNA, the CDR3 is TGCAGCATCCCATCCGGACAGGGTGGCTACACCTTC. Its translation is CSIPSGQGGYTF.